This TCR beta chain stems from a study of Ad26.COV2.S vaccination and SARS-CoV-2 variants. For the study at large: Ad26.COV2.S shots went into the muscle once or twice, 56 days apart.

Study results and limitations: Placebo recipients trailed vaccine recipients in spike-specific TCR breadth.

The treatment denotes: roughly 20 received Ad26.COV2.S at low or high dose, single or two shots; a few received placebo; per-sample allocation not given. Material that was analyzed had been drawn on day 63 after the first vaccine or placebo injection. On this clone: The target antigen is unknown.

TCRdb's table, derived via immunoSEQ multiplex PCR, lists solely in-frame clones and lacks some. The table shows about 350,000 clones, with around nine tenths occurring only once. Germline CDR1 SGDLS, CDR2 YYNGEE. V was clipped by 3 bases and J by 5 bases; unmatched bases: 9. The CDR3 totals 15 residues. The J gene is TRBJ2-7, the V gene TRBV9; 9 nucleotides match TRBD1. The sample in question was peripheral blood, obtained in a trial of Ad26.COV2.S vaccine versus placebo. The TCR was taken from a person aged 18-65 years who received the Ad26.COV2.S COVID-19 vaccine or a placebo. The CDR3 spells CASSARDRVIHEQYF. The CDR3 DNA follows: TGTGCCAGCAGCGCCCGGGACAGGGTGATCCACGAGCAGTACTTC.